Sequencing of this T cell receptor beta chain was carried out in a study of T cell repertoires in cytomegalovirus infection. TCRdb passed the reads through MiXCR, listing each CDR3 protein once. The table lists more than 150,000 distinct CDR3 sequences, 17% of them singletons. The CDR3 extends over 15 amino acids. Trimming took 4 bases from V and 5 from J; bases not matched to a gene: 8. The V call is TRBV12-3 or TRBV12-4, the J call TRBJ1-5; TRBD1 agrees at 7 bases. The specimen was CD8+ T cells from PBMCs. The receptor comes from a human donor in good health (CMV status not recorded). Some clones in this sample may be carry-over from other donors' samples. The CDR3, as DNA: TGTGCCAGCAGTTCAACGACAGGGCTGGATCAGCCCCAGCATTTT. Residues: CASSSTTGLDQPQHF.